The 7 T cell receptor beta chains listed next were all sequenced from one sample in a study of molecular identifiers for immune sequencing clone quantification. One entry per CDR3 protein results from TCRdb running MiXCR on the PCR reads. The sample carries about 640,000 distinct CDR3 sequences, about 20% recorded once. Sequenced sample: naive CD8+ T cells from blood, with Jurkat cell RNA spiked in. As for subset: FACS-sorted CD8+CD4-CCR7+CD45RA+ naive T cells. These receptors all stem from a human donor in good health. Some libraries in this study had Jurkat cell RNA spiked in.

This clonotype was recorded at least ten times. The chain carries TRBV6-5 and TRBJ2-5; 11 nucleotides agree with TRBD2. Germline V gene lookup returns CDR1 MNHEY and CDR2 SVGAGI. There are 16 residues in the CDR3. With 4 bases clipped from V and 3 bases from J, the junction kept 7 bases outside the gene matches. CDR3 DNA sequence: TGTGCCAGCAGTTTACTTAGCGGGGGGGCGGAAGAGACCCAGTACTTC. It is translated as CASSLLSGGAEETQYF.

A remark on this clonotype: Possible read error: a much larger clone is one base away. The chain has TRBV2 and TRBJ2-3; D uncertain. Germline CDR1 SNHLY, CDR2 FYNNEI. The CDR3 is made up of 16 amino acids. CDR3 loop: CASTWSSSDRTNTQYF. In nucleotides, the CDR3 is TGTGCCAGCACCTGGTCGAGTAGTGATCGCACAAATACGCAGTATTTT. Combining the CDR3 with reference TRBV2 and TRBJ2-3 gives the whole variable domain EPEVTQTPSHQVTQMGQEVILRCVPISNHLYFYWYRQILGQKVEFLVSFYNNEISEKSEIFDDQFSVERPDGSNFTLKIRSTKLEDSAMYFCASTWSSSDRTNTQYFGPGTRLTVL.

This clonotype was observed many times. This chain joins TRBV19 and TRBJ2-7; D remains unclear. The germline V and J ends were trimmed by 3 bases and 3 bases, with 15 bases remaining between them. The CDR3 spans 15 residues. Germline CDR1 LNHDA, CDR2 SQIVND (reference sequence). CDR3 in amino acids: CASSMTTEYYYEQYF. The CDR3 DNA reads as TGTGCCAGTAGTATGACAACCGAATATTACTACGAGCAGTACTTC.

The CDR3 sequence is CASSMSETYEQYF. The CDR3 nucleotides read TGTGCCAGTAGTATGTCAGAAACCTACGAGCAGTACTTC. The chain couples TRBV19 to TRBJ2-7; D not certain. CDR1 and CDR2 from the germline V gene are LNHDA and SQIVND (reference sequence). Trimming removed 3 bases from V and 2 bases from J, with 8 bases in between. This CDR3 is built from 13 residues.

This clonotype showed up many times. V and J are TRBV6-2 or TRBV6-3 and TRBJ1-5; no clear D gene. V was trimmed by 2 bases and J by 9 bases, leaving 8 bases between them. The CDR3 runs to 12 residues. Germline CDR1 MNHEY, CDR2 SVGEGT. DNA of the CDR3: TGTGCCAGCAGTTACGGTCTCTGGCCCCAGCATTTT. Its translation: CASSYGLWPQHF.

A word on this clonotype: A much larger clone differs from this one at a single base, so this may be a read error. The chain joins TRBV29-1 to TRBJ1-2; D gene ambiguous. Germline values: CDR1 SQVTM, CDR2 ANQGSEA. The CDR3 covers 13 residues. The CDR3, as DNA: TGCAGCGTTGAGCACGGAGCCGAGGATGGCTACGCCTTC. Encoded protein: CSVEHGAEDGYAF.

This clonotype was seen repeatedly, ten times or more. The CDR3 nucleotides read TGTGCCAGCAGTGGCAGCAGGACCCAAGGGGCCCAGTACTTC. Translating it yields CASSGSRTQGAQYF. The chain recombines TRBV6-6 with TRBJ2-5; D possibly corresponds to TRBD1 (5 bases). The V end was cut by 5 bases, the J end by 9 bases, with 19 bases between. The CDR3 length is 14 residues. Germline CDR1 is MNHNY and CDR2 is SVGAGI (reference sequence).